Shown below are 2 T cell receptor beta chains from a single sample sequenced in a study of Graves' ophthalmopathy and Graves' hyperthyroidism. Amplification of the TCR beta CDR3 regions used RNA transcripts (as template). HTBI primers primed a first-round RT-PCR, and a second-round multiplex PCR followed. TCRdb analysed the multiplex PCR reads with MiXCR anew, one entry per CDR3 protein. The repertoire holds around 340,000 distinct CDR3 sequences, with roughly a sixth as singletons. What was sequenced was peripheral blood. These receptors were collected from an adult man with Graves' ophthalmopathy.

Details on this clonotype: A much larger clone differs from this one at a single base, so this may be a read error. V is TRBV20-1 and J is TRBJ2-7; D unresolved. In germline, CDR1 is DFQATT, CDR2 SNEGSKA (reference sequence). There are 13 residues in the CDR3. V was shortened by 2 bases and J by 2 bases, with 10 bases between the two germline ends. CDR3 amino acids: CSARSGWAYEQYF. The CDR3 DNA sequence: TGCAGTGCTAGATCTGGTTGGGCCTACGAGCAGTACTTC.

Ten or more counts support this clonotype. CDR3 sequence reads: CAISELSRGREQYF. The CDR3 DNA sequence: TGTGCCATCAGTGAGCTCAGTCGGGGGAGGGAGCAGTACTTC. The V and J genes are TRBV10-3 and TRBJ2-7; tentatively, D is TRBD2 (6 bases). Trimming pared 2 bases from V and 7 bases from J, leaving 15 bases between. Germline assignment: CDR1 ENHRY and CDR2 SYGVKD. The CDR3 has 14 amino acids.